This T cell receptor beta chain was profiled in a study of shared clonotypes between healthy human individuals. CDR3 size: 18 residues. CDR1 is SGHKS and CDR2 is YYEKEE in the germline V gene (reference sequence). Trimming stripped 4 bases from V and 2 bases from J, with 22 bases between. Sequencing used immunoSEQ multiplex PCR; TCRdb keeps in-frame clones, though not all of them. This repertoire shows hundreds of thousands of clones, 90% to 96% found once; its top ten account for about 0.064%. Sequencing was done on a sample of naive CD4+ T cells sorted from blood. Stated subset: CD45RA+ positively selected. This chain connects TRBV5-5 to TRBJ1-3, with D unclear. The sequence derives from a woman aged 25 to 39 in good health. CDR3 bases: TGTGCCAGCAGCCTTAGATCTCTCCCCGGGAACCCTGGAAACACCATATATTTT. Its translation is CASSLRSLPGNPGNTIYF.